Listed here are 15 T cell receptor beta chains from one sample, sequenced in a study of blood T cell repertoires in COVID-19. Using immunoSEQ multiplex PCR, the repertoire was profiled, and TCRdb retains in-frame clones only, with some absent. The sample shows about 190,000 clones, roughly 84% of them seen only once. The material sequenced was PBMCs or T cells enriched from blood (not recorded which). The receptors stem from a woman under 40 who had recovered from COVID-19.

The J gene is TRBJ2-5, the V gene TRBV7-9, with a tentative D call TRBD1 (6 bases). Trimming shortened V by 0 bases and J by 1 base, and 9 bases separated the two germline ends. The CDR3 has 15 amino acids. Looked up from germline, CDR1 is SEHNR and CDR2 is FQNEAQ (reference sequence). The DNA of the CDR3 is TGTGCCAGCAGCTTAGCCCCACAGGGCCAAGAGACCCAGTACTTC. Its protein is CASSLAPQGQETQYF.

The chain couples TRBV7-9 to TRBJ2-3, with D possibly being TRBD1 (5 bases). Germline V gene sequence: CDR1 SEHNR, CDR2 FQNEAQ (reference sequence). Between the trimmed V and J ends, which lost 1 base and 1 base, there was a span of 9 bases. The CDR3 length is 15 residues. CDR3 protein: CASSLVVGGTDTQYF. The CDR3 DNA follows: TGTGCCAGCAGCTTAGTGGTAGGGGGCACAGATACGCAGTATTTT.

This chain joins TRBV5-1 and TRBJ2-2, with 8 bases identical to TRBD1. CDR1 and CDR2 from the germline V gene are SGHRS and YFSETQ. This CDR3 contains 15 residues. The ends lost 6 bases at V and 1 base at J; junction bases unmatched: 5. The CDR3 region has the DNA TGCGCCAGCACCATCGGGACAGGGAACACCGGGGAGCTGTTTTTT. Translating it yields CASTIGTGNTGELFF.

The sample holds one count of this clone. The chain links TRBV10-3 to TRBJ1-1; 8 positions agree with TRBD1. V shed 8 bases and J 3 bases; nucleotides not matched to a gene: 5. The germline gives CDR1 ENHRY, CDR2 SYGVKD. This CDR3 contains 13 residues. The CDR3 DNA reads TGTGCCATCGGACAGGGCGGAGACACTGAAGCTTTCTTT. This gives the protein CAIGQGGDTEAFF.

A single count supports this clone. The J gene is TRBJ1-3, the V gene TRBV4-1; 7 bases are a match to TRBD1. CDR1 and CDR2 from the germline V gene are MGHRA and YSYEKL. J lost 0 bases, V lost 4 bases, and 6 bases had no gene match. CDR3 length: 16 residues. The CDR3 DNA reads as TGCGCCAGCAGCCGTACGACAGGGCTCTCTGGAAACACCATATATTTT. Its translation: CASSRTTGLSGNTIYF.

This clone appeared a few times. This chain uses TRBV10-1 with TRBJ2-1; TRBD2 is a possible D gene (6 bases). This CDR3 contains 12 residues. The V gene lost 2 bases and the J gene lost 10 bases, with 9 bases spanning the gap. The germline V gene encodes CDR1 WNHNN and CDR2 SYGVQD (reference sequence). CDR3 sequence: CASSETGVEQFF. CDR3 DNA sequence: TGCGCCAGCAGTGAGACGGGAGTCGAGCAGTTCTTC.

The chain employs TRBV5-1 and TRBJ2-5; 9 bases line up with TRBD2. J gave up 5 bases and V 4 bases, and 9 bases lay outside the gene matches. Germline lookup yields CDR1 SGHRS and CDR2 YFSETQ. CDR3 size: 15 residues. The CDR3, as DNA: TGCGCCAGCAGCGAGCGGGGGGTAATTAGGGAGACCCAGTACTTC. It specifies CASSERGVIRETQYF.

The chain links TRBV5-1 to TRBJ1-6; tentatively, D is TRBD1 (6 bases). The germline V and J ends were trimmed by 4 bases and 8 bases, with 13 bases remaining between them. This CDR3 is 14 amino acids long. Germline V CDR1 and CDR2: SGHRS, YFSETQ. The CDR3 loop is CASSLGDIYSPLHF. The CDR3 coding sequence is TGCGCCAGCAGCCTGGGGGACATTTATTCACCCCTCCACTTT.

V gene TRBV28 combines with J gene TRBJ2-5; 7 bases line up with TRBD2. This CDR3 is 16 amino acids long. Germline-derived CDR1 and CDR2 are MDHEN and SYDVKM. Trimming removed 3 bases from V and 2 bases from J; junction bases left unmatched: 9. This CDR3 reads CASSFLGEGAQETQYF. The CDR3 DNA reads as TGTGCCAGCAGTTTTCTCGGGGAGGGAGCTCAAGAGACCCAGTACTTC.

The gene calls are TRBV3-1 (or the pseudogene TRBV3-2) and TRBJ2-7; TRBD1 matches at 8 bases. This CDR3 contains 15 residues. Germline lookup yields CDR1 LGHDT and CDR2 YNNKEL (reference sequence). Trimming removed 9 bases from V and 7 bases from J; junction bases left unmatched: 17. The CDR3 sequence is CASRGVGTGEAEQYF. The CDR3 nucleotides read TGTGCCAGTAGAGGGGTCGGGACAGGCGAAGCGGAGCAGTACTTC.

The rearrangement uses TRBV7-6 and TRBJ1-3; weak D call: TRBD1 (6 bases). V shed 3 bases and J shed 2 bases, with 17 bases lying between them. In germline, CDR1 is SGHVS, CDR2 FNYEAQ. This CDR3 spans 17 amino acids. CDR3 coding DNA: TGTGCCAGCAGCTTGGGATCTGGGACACAAACTGGAAACACCATATATTTT. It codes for CASSLGSGTQTGNTIYF.

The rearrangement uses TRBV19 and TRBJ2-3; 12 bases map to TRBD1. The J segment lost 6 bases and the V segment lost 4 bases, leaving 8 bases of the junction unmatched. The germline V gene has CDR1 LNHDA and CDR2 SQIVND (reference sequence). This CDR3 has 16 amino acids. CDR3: CASSRGGTGGGDTQYF. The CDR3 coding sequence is TGTGCCAGTAGTAGGGGAGGGACAGGGGGCGGTGATACGCAGTATTTT. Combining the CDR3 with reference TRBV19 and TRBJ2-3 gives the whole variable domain DGGITQSPKYLFRKEGQNVTLSCEQNLNHDAMYWYRQDPGQGLRLIYYSQIVNDFQKGDIAEGYSVSREKKESFPLTVTSAQKNPTAFYLCASSRGGTGGGDTQYFGPGTRLTVL.

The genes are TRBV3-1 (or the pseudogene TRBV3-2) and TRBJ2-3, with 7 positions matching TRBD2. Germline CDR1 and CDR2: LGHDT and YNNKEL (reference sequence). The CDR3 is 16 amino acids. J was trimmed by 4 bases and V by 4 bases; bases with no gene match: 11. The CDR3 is CASSPRRGRVSDTQYF. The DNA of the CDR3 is TGTGCCAGCAGCCCACGGCGCGGGAGAGTGTCAGATACGCAGTATTTT.

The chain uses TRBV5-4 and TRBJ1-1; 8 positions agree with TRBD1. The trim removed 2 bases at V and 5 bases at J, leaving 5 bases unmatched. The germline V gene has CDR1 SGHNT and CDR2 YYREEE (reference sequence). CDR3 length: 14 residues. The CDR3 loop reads CASSFSGGGTEAFF. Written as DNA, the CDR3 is TGTGCCAGCAGCTTTTCAGGGGGCGGAACTGAAGCTTTCTTT.

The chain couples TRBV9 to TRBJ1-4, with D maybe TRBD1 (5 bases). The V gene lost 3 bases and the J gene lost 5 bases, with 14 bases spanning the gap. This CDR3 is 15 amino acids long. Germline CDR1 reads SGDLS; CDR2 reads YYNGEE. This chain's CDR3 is CASSDRITGNEKLFF. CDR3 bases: TGTGCCAGCAGCGATAGGATTACAGGAAATGAAAAACTGTTTTTT.